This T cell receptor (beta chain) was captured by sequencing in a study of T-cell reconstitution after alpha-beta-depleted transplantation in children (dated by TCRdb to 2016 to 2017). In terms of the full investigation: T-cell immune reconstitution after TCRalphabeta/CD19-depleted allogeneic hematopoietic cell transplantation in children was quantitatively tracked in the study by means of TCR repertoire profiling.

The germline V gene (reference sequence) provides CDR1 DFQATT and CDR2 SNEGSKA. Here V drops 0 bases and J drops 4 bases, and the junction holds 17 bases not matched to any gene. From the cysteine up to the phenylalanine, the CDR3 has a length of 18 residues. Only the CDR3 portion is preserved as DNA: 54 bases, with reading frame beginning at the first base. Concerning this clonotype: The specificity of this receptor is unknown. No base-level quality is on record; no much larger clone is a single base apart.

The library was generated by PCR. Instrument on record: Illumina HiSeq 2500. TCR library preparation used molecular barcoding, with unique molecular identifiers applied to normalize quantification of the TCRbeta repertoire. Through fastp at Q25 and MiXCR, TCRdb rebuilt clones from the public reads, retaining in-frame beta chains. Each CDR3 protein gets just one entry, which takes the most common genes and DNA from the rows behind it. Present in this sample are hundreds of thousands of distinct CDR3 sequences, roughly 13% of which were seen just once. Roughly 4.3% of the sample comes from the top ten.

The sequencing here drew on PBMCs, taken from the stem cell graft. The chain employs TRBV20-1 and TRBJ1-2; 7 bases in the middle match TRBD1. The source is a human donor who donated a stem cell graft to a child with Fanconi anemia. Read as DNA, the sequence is TGCAGTGCTAGAGACCTCGCGGACAGGCGGCTCGGGGTCTATGGCTACACCTTC. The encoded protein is CSARDLADRRLGVYGYTF.